The count of the clone carrying this T cell receptor (beta chain) is one. This record comes from a study of T cell repertoires in ileal Crohn's disease. In the study overall: Operated complications were stricturing disease (around 60%) and penetrating disease (roughly 39%).

Clones were read by immunoSEQ multiplex PCR, and TCRdb kept only the in-frame ones, dropping some. The sample consists of thousands of clones, 65% to 90% of them appearing once. Germline values: CDR1 SGHRS, CDR2 YFSETQ. This CDR3 spans 14 amino acids. V dropped 4 bases and J dropped 4 bases, with 12 bases sitting between them. This clonotype was obtained from an adult with Crohn's disease. The chain employs TRBV5-1 and TRBJ1-3; D gene unclear. Sample: ileal tissue. CDR3 sequence: CASSDMSGGNTIYF. CDR3 nucleotide sequence: TGCGCCAGCAGCGACATGAGTGGCGGAAACACCATATATTTT.